This TCR beta chain comes out of a study of T cell responses to AZD1222 COVID-19 vaccine (dated by TCRdb to about 2021). In terms of the full investigation: Because spike-specific TCR depth and breadth did not differ between the two schedules, AZD1222 recipients who got a second dose at roughly 4 weeks were pooled with those who got a second dose at roughly 12 weeks. A total of around 240 trial participants underwent TCR sequencing, of whom about 210 had received two doses of AZD1222 and roughly 26 had received two doses of the MenACWY control vaccine. Trial participants were enrolled by age into subgroups of 18-55, 56-69 and 70-plus years, and about 150, 27 and 61 TCR-sequenced participants, respectively, were included in these subgroups. The paper as a whole reports these results and caveats: Most participants were white British and females outnumbered males, and the authors suggested that clonal diversity may have been underestimated. Vaccine-associated CD4 TCRs spanned the whole spike protein, with dominant responses in regions 160-218 and 743-854. Conclusions about previously exposed vaccinees are limited because only 6 or 7 AZD1222 recipients were SARS-CoV-2 seropositive at baseline. In the small 56-69-year group, the increase in depth fell short of significance, most likely because of low power. Epitopes outside the regions mutated in the B.1.351 and B.1.1.7 variants were reportedly recognized by nearly half of the unique spike-specific TCRs. After two AZD1222 doses, both the breadth and the depth of spike-specific TCRs were significantly higher than at day 0 and than in MenACWY recipients. Because no day 14 peak-response samples were available, repertoires were characterized only after the peak T cell response.

V was cut back by 1 base and J by 4 bases, leaving a gap of 7 bases between them. CDR1 and CDR2 were assigned from the germline V gene as SQVTM and ANQGSEA. Its CDR3 holds 12 amino acids, cysteine through phenylalanine. Only the CDR3 DNA stays, 36 bases, in frame from base 1. The CDR3 regions of human TCRbeta chains were analyzed by immunosequencing. As for the original processing: TCRs in the repertoires were compared against a reference library of SARS-CoV-2-specific TCRs that had been generated with the MIRA antigen-specificity platform. Breadth was defined as the fraction of unique TCRs that were SARS-CoV-2-associated. Depth was defined as the fraction of total T cells that were SARS-CoV-2-associated. Using the MIRA data, every spike-specific TCR was mapped to the spike region that the TCR reacted to and assigned to either a CD4 or a CD8 class. Log10-transformed breadth and depth values were compared by one-way ANOVA with Sidak's multiple comparisons tests. Entries here come from immuneACCESS through TCRdb and include only in-frame sequences with V and J called. Some clones fail to appear in such tables; in the studies checked, an unresolved V gene covers under half of the shortfall, and the cause of the remainder is unknown. V, J and clone size were drawn from that table, and D and trimming were deduced from the DNA. A total of some 130,000 clones appear in this sample, about 90% of them only once. The ten largest clonotypes hold over 1.5% of the sample.

The time point label here, explained by the study, means: baseline before first vaccination. Vaccinee samples were obtained from the UK trials COV001 and COV002, which included a single-blind randomized controlled phase 2/3 trial of AZD1222 (ChAdOx1 nCoV-19) in healthy adults. For TCRbeta chain sequencing, PBMC samples from trial participants were taken at day 0 and at day 28 after the second dose. About this clone: This clone's antigen is unknown. Qualities for individual bases were not recorded, and no much larger clone is one base off.

This receptor was taken from an adult in good health. The sequence is built from TRBV29-1 and TRBJ1-2; the D segment could be TRBD1, given 5 matching bases. Sample: peripheral blood, taken on day 0 of AZD1222 vaccination. The CDR3 protein: CSVEATAYGYTF. The DNA sequence is as follows: TGCAGCGTTGAAGCGACAGCCTATGGCTACACCTTC.